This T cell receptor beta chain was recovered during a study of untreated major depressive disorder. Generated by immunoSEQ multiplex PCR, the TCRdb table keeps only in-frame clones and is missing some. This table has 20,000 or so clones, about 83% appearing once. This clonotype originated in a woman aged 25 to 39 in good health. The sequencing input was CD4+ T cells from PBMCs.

CDR3 in DNA: TGCGCCAGCAGCTTCCGCGGACAGATGAACACTGAAGCTTTCTTT. Its protein product is CASSFRGQMNTEAFF. The chain is built from TRBV5-1 and TRBJ1-1; the D gene is possibly TRBD1 (6 bases). V shed 2 bases and J shed 0 bases, with 11 bases lying between them. This CDR3 spans 15 amino acids. Per the germline V gene, CDR1 is SGHRS and CDR2 is YFSETQ. The variable domain in full, completed from reference TRBV5-1 and TRBJ1-1, reads KAGVTQTPRYLIKTRGQQVTLSCSPISGHRSVSWYQQTPGQGLQFLFEYFSETQRNKGNFPGRFSGRQFSNSRSEMNVSTLELGDSALYLCASSFRGQMNTEAFFGQGTRLTVV.